This paragraph reports one T cell receptor (beta chain). The CDR3 length is 14 residues. V lost 3 bases and J lost 6; bases outside the gene matches: 6. Germline loops: CDR1 GTSNPN, CDR2 SVGIG (reference sequence). Measured with immunoSEQ multiplex PCR; TCRdb has only the in-frame clones, and not every one. The table shows 70,000 to 85,000 clones, with around 94% occurring only once. The data belong to a study of OX40 agonist ivuxolimab in advanced cancers. As for the study in general: The dose-escalation cohort was roughly 83% male, with a mean age of 60 years, ranging roughly 20 to 90.

The receptor's source is an adult with an advanced solid tumor such as melanoma, head and neck, liver or kidney cancer. The genes are TRBV30 and TRBJ2-2; TRBD1 matches 8 bases. Sequencing was performed on CD4+ or CD8+ T cells sorted from blood, taken in a trial of the OX40 agonist ivuxolimab. DNA of the CDR3: TGTGCCTGGAGGACCAGGGGGCTCTCCGGGGAGCTGTTTTTT. It is translated as CAWRTRGLSGELFF.